Following are 21 T cell receptor beta chains from one sample sequenced in a study of Graves' ophthalmopathy and Graves' hyperthyroidism. TCR beta CDR3 regions were amplified from RNA transcripts. After a first-round RT-PCR with HTBI primers, a second-round multiplex PCR was run. TCRdb redid the calling of the multiplex PCR reads with MiXCR, one entry per CDR3 protein. The sample carries fewer than 650,000 distinct CDR3 sequences, around a fifth recorded once. The material sequenced was peripheral blood. These receptors were collected from a woman aged 18-30 years with stable Graves' hyperthyroidism. Some clones in this sample may be carry-over from other donors' samples.

This clonotype was recorded at least ten times. The chain couples TRBV2 to TRBJ2-2, with 7 bases fitting TRBD1. The CDR3 is 13 residues long. Unmatched junction bases numbered 5, after V lost 6 bases and J lost 7 bases. Germline assignment: CDR1 SNHLY and CDR2 FYNNEI. The CDR3 region is CASSYRGNGELFF. The CDR3 region has the DNA TGTGCCAGCAGCTACAGGGGAAACGGGGAGCTGTTTTTT.

The chain has TRBV6-5 and TRBJ1-1, with a tentative D call TRBD1 (6 bases). The CDR3 contains 13 residues. With 0 bases removed from V and 12 bases from J, the gap between germline ends came to 14 bases. Germline V gene lookup returns CDR1 MNHEY and CDR2 SVGAGI. CDR3 sequence reads: CASSYSLGGATFF. CDR3 nucleotide sequence: TGTGCCAGCAGTTACTCATTGGGGGGCGCGACTTTCTTT.

The genes are TRBV28 and TRBJ1-2; D is unclear. Germline CDR1 reads MDHEN; CDR2 reads SYDVKM. This CDR3 contains 17 residues. The V end lost 5 bases, the J end lost 8 bases, and 27 bases lay between the germline ends. CDR3 residues: CASSTMRSDLVMRGYTF. CDR3 in DNA: TGTGCCAGCAGTACAATGCGTTCGGACCTGGTTATGCGGGGCTACACCTTC.

This clonotype was seen repeatedly, ten times or more. Here the CDR3 DNA reads TGTGCCACCAGCAGAGATGGGTTGGAAGGCTATGGCTACACCTTC. This gives the protein CATSRDGLEGYGYTF. The V gene is TRBV15, the J gene TRBJ1-2; D is uncertain. This CDR3 has 15 amino acids. Germline V gene lookup returns CDR1 LNHNV and CDR2 YYDKDF (reference sequence). Trimming removed 0 bases at V and 4 bases at J, with 12 bases between. The variable domain in full, completed from reference TRBV15 and TRBJ1-2, reads DAMVIQNPRYQVTQFGKPVTLSCSQTLNHNVMYWYQQKSSQAPKLLFHYYDKDFNNEADTPDNFQSRRPNTSFCFLDIRSPGLGDTAMYLCATSRDGLEGYGYTFGSGTRLTVV.

In its sample, this clonotype was seen a few times. The chain couples TRBV20-1 to TRBJ1-2, with 7 bases that match TRBD1. CDR1 and CDR2 (germline): DFQATT, SNEGSKA (reference sequence). Germline trimming cut 1 base from V and 6 bases from J; bases unmatched to any gene: 8. The CDR3 extends over 14 amino acids. The DNA of the CDR3 is TGCAGTGCTAGAGGATGGGGGGGGACAGATGGCTACACCTTC. Its protein product is CSARGWGGTDGYTF.

This clonotype appeared many times. The chain has TRBV5-1 and TRBJ1-1; weak D call: TRBD1 (5 bases). The CDR3 has 15 residues. The germline V gene has CDR1 SGHRS and CDR2 YFSETQ. The V end lost 4 bases, the J end lost 6 bases, and 19 bases lay between the germline ends. CDR3 sequence reads: CASSPPGVGLAEAFF. CDR3 nucleotides: TGCGCCAGCAGCCCTCCGGGGGTCGGGTTGGCTGAAGCTTTCTTT.

The sample holds a few counts of this clonotype. The V gene is TRBV25-1, the J gene TRBJ2-5, with 8 bases fitting TRBD1. Looked up from germline, CDR1 is MGHDK and CDR2 is SYGVNS. The CDR3 contains 14 residues. V was clipped by 6 bases and J by 0 bases; unmatched bases: 3. The CDR3 loop is CASRMDRDQETQYF. The CDR3 coding sequence is TGTGCCAGCAGAATGGACAGGGACCAAGAGACCCAGTACTTC.

This clonotype occurred many times. The V gene is TRBV20-1, the J gene TRBJ2-7, with D possibly being TRBD1 (5 bases). Looked up from germline, CDR1 is DFQATT and CDR2 is SNEGSKA (reference sequence). The CDR3 is 11 residues long. Trimming pared 7 bases from V and 4 bases from J, leaving 11 bases between. CDR3 DNA sequence: TGCAGTGTTACAGGAACTTACGAGCAGTACTTC. Translating it yields CSVTGTYEQYF.

This chain uses TRBV20-1 with TRBJ1-6; the D gene is possibly TRBD1 (6 bases). Germline V gene sequence: CDR1 DFQATT, CDR2 SNEGSKA (reference sequence). The V end was cut by 3 bases, the J end by 10 bases, with 13 bases between. The CDR3 is 13 amino acids. This CDR3 is CSASRQGRSPLHF. CDR3 nucleotide sequence: TGCAGTGCTAGCCGGCAGGGGCGCTCACCCCTCCACTTT.

Only one count was recorded for this clonotype. The CDR3 end shows no conserved phenylalanine or tryptophan, and so a read error is likely. The rearrangement uses TRBV12-5 and TRBJ1-2, with no clear D. This CDR3 has 13 residues. CDR1 is LGHNT and CDR2 is FRNRAP in the germline V gene. For the CDR3, the DNA is TGTGCTAGTCGTTTCGGCGAGAGCTATGGCTACACCGTC. Protein sequence: CASRFGESYGYTV.

This clonotype came up many times. This rearrangement joins TRBV6-1 to TRBJ1-2; D is unresolved. The V end was cut by 9 bases, the J end by 5 bases, with 13 bases between. CDR3 length: 12 amino acids. In germline, CDR1 is MNHNS, CDR2 SASEGT. The CDR3 loop reads CASQVRGYGYTF. In DNA, the CDR3 is TGTGCCAGTCAAGTGAGAGGGTATGGCTACACCTTC.

In its sample, this clonotype was seen many times. The chain uses TRBV15 and TRBJ2-7; 8 bases are shared with TRBD1. V lost 5 bases and J lost 5; bases outside the gene matches: 14. Per the germline V gene, CDR1 is LNHNV and CDR2 is YYDKDF (reference sequence). The CDR3 contains 16 residues. The DNA of the CDR3 is TGTGCCACCAGCCATCCTCGGGCAGGGGGCGTGAACGAGCAGTACTTC. Its translation is CATSHPRAGGVNEQYF. The whole variable domain, remainder taken from reference TRBV15 and TRBJ2-7, is DAMVIQNPRYQVTQFGKPVTLSCSQTLNHNVMYWYQQKSSQAPKLLFHYYDKDFNNEADTPDNFQSRRPNTSFCFLDIRSPGLGDTAMYLCATSHPRAGGVNEQYFGPGTRLTVT.

This clonotype was detected ten times or more. J is TRBJ2-5 and V is TRBV2, with D possibly matching TRBD2 (6 bases). This CDR3 region has 15 residues. The ends were cut back, 7 bases at V and 5 bases at J, with 20 bases in the middle. CDR1 and CDR2 (germline): SNHLY, FYNNEI. This chain's CDR3 is CASTKSGVALETQYF. The CDR3 DNA reads as TGTGCCAGCACCAAATCGGGGGTAGCGCTGGAGACCCAGTACTTC.

The chain uses TRBV5-1 and TRBJ2-7, with 9 positions matching TRBD1. With V trimmed by 0 bases and J by 1 base, 2 bases remained unmatched. The CDR3 loop spans 15 amino acids. Germline CDR1 is SGHRS and CDR2 is YFSETQ. The CDR3 sequence is CASSLGQGDSYEQYF. The CDR3 DNA sequence: TGCGCCAGCAGCTTGGGACAGGGGGATTCCTACGAGCAGTACTTC.

V usage is TRBV12-3 or TRBV12-4 and J usage is TRBJ2-4; no definite D call. V was cut by 6 bases and J by 5 bases, with 17 bases left in between. The CDR3 is 15 amino acids. The chain's CDR3 is CASRTSGRNENIQYF. The CDR3 DNA reads TGTGCCAGCAGAACATCTGGACGGAATGAAAACATTCAGTACTTC.

The chain is built from TRBV18 and TRBJ1-1, with 12 bases lining up with TRBD1. V lost 3 bases to trimming and J lost 6 bases; unmatched junction nucleotides: 2. Germline values: CDR1 KGHSH, CDR2 LQKENI. This CDR3 has 14 residues. The CDR3 reads CASSPGTGGSEAFF. The CDR3 DNA follows: TGTGCCAGCTCACCTGGGACAGGGGGCTCTGAAGCTTTCTTT.

This clonotype has a handful of counts. V gene TRBV20-1 combines with J gene TRBJ1-2, with TRBD1 matching over 10 bases. J was trimmed by 8 bases and V by 3 bases; bases with no gene match: 6. The CDR3 spans 13 residues. Germline loops: CDR1 DFQATT, CDR2 SNEGSKA (reference sequence). CDR3 loop: CSASGTGVDGYTF. The CDR3 region has the DNA TGCAGTGCTAGTGGGACAGGGGTTGACGGCTACACCTTC.

This clonotype was seen repeatedly, ten times or more. The chain combines TRBV6-5 with TRBJ1-5; D may be TRBD1 (5 bases). Trimming took 0 bases from V and 0 from J, leaving 6 bases between them. This CDR3 is 15 amino acids long. Germline lookup yields CDR1 MNHEY and CDR2 SVGAGI. The CDR3 loop is CASSYSTDSNQPQHF. The CDR3 DNA reads TGTGCCAGCAGTTACTCGACAGATAGCAATCAGCCCCAGCATTTT.

V is TRBV18 and J is TRBJ2-5; D might be TRBD2 (6 bases). V lost 2 bases to trimming and J lost 0 bases, with 10 bases between them. The CDR3 sequence is 15 residues long. Germline CDR1 and CDR2: KGHSH and LQKENI. In nucleotides, the CDR3 is TGTGCCAGCTCACCAACCTGGGACTACCAAGAGACCCAGTACTTC. This translates into CASSPTWDYQETQYF.

This clonotype was picked up many times. The chain employs TRBV7-2 and TRBJ1-6; 8 nucleotides agree with TRBD1. The CDR3 contains 18 residues. Germline CDR1 and CDR2: SGHTA and FQGNSA. Trimming removed 6 bases from V and 9 bases from J; junction bases left unmatched: 19. This CDR3 is CASRPPGTGGIFGSPLHF. As DNA, the CDR3 is TGTGCCAGCAGACCACCCGGGACAGGCGGCATTTTTGGTTCACCCCTCCACTTT.

This clonotype was counted a few times. J is TRBJ2-5 and V is TRBV6-5; D gene unclear. Germline CDR1 reads MNHEY; CDR2 reads SVGAGI. The CDR3 spans 15 residues. V was shortened by 4 bases and J by 3 bases, with 15 bases between the two germline ends. The CDR3 sequence: CASSLYRPPKETQYF. The CDR3 nucleotides are TGTGCCAGCAGTTTATACCGGCCCCCGAAAGAGACCCAGTACTTC.